This TCR beta chain was sequenced for a study of long-term antiretroviral therapy in people with HIV. Run at survey level, the immunoSEQ assay was version v3.0. Some clones are missing from TCRdb's copy, which holds only in-frame ones; the method was immunoSEQ multiplex PCR. The repertoire holds approximately 28,000 clones, with roughly 96% as singletons. The source of this sequence is a man aged 25 to 45 with HIV. The input for sequencing was unsorted PBMCs, taken 5.3 years after starting antiretroviral therapy.

The DNA for the CDR3 is TGTGCCAGCAGCCCTACGGACAGGAACTATGGCTACACCTTC. Its protein product is CASSPTDRNYGYTF. The chain carries TRBV5-6 and TRBJ1-2; TRBD1 matches at 7 bases. Germline V gene data show CDR1 as SGHDT and CDR2 as YYEEEE. After removal of 4 bases from V and 2 bases from J, the junction contained 5 bases not matched to a gene. The CDR3 is made up of 14 amino acids.